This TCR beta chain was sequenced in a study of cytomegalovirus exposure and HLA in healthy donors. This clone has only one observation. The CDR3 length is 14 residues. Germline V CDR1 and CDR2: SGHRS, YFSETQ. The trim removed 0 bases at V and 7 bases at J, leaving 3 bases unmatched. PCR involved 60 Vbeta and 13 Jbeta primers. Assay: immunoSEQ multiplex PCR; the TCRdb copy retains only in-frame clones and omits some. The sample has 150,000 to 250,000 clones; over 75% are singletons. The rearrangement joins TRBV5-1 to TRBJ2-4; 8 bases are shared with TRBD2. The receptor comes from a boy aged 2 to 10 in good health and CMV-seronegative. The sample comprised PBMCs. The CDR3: CASSLDGGGNIQYF. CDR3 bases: TGCGCCAGCAGCTTGGACGGGGGGGGCAACATTCAGTACTTC.